A single sample gave rise to the 9 T cell receptor beta chains below, sequenced in a study of Graves' ophthalmopathy and Graves' hyperthyroidism (dated by TCRdb to the late 2010s). For sequencing, an Illumina HiSeq 2000 was employed. TCR beta CDR3 regions were amplified from RNA transcripts for repertoire sequencing. The first round of RT-PCR was done with HTBI primers and the Qiagen OneStep RT-PCR kit, and was followed by a second round of multiplex PCR, then size selection and purification. TCRdb reran the public reads through fastp at Q25 and MiXCR, keeping productive beta chains. Records with the same CDR3 protein are collapsed into one entry carrying the most frequent genes and DNA. Across this sample there are fewer than 650,000 distinct CDR3 sequences, with around a fifth seen only once. The top ten constitute roughly 7.4% of the sample. Sequenced input: peripheral blood. The source is a woman between 18 and 29 years old with stable Graves' hyperthyroidism. Some clones in this sample may be carry-over from other donors' samples. Donor details come from another sample of the same person, matched by shared clones.

In this sample, this clonotype turned up many times. The chain employs TRBV12-3 or TRBV12-4 and TRBJ1-6; no reliable D call. Trimming left V 5 bases short and J 0 bases short, with 5 bases between. The CDR3 is 14 amino acids. The CDR3 coding sequence is TGTGCCAGCAGTCTAAGCTCCTATAATTCACCCCTCCACTTT. This encodes CASSLSSYNSPLHF.

CDR3 region: CSARRQGGETQYF. CDR3 DNA sequence: TGCAGTGCTAGACGACAGGGAGGAGAGACCCAGTACTTC. This sequence joins TRBV20-1 and TRBJ2-5; tentative D call: TRBD1 (7 bases). The ends were cut back, 2 bases at V and 4 bases at J, with 11 bases in the middle. The CDR3 covers 13 residues. CDR1 and CDR2 from the germline V gene are DFQATT and SNEGSKA (reference sequence).

This clonotype has a count of ten or more. The V and J genes are TRBV6-1 and TRBJ2-4, with 8 bases that match TRBD1. The CDR3 covers 15 residues. Unmatched junction bases numbered 6, after V lost 8 bases and J lost 0 bases. Germline assignment: CDR1 MNHNS and CDR2 SASEGT. The CDR3 sequence: CASSGTGVAKNIQYF. The CDR3 bases are TGTGCCAGCTCTGGGACAGGAGTAGCCAAAAACATTCAGTACTTC.

The chain carries TRBV27 and TRBJ2-2; D remains ambiguous. Trimming took 4 bases from V and 2 from J, leaving 5 bases between them. The germline gives CDR1 MNHEY, CDR2 SMNVEV (reference sequence). The CDR3 spans 13 residues. The CDR3 loop is CASSSQNTGELFF. The CDR3 nucleotides are TGTGCCAGCAGTTCCCAAAACACCGGGGAGCTGTTTTTT.

J is TRBJ2-2 and V is TRBV4-2; TRBD2 matches at 12 bases. The CDR3 has 18 residues. CDR1 LGHNA and CDR2 YNFKEQ come from the germline V gene. J lost 5 bases, V lost 4 bases, and 11 bases had no gene match. In DNA form, the CDR3 reads TGTGCCAGCAGCCTCGGACTAGCGGGGACAACGAGGACCGGGGAGCTGTTTTTT. Its protein product is CASSLGLAGTTRTGELFF.

Worth noting for this clonotype: At one end, the junction sequence differs from germline, possibly due to a read error. J is TRBJ2-7 and V is TRBV27, with D perhaps matching TRBD1 or TRBD2 (5 bases each). The CDR3 is 15 amino acids. From germline, CDR1 is MNHEY and CDR2 SMNVEV (reference sequence). The CDR3 loop reads CASSFGAVGPYDQYF. For the CDR3, the DNA is TGTGCCAGCAGTTTCGGAGCGGTGGGGCCATACGATCAGTACTTC.

This clonotype was counted at least ten times. The rearrangement uses TRBV11-2 and TRBJ2-7; TRBD1 matches 7 bases. The CDR3 has 15 amino acids. Per germline, CDR1 SGHAT and CDR2 FQNNGV. J lost 3 bases, V lost 5 bases, and 10 bases had no gene match. CDR3 residues: CASSVPGTAFYEQYF. The CDR3 DNA is TGTGCCAGCAGCGTACCCGGGACAGCGTTCTACGAGCAGTACTTC.

This clonotype turned up a few times. V and J are TRBV28 and TRBJ2-5; TRBD2 aligns across 7 bases. This CDR3 is built from 16 residues. Germline CDR1 is MDHEN and CDR2 is SYDVKM. V lost 5 bases, J lost 4 bases, and 13 bases stayed unmatched. The CDR3 bases are TGTGCCAGCAGTCGTGGGCGGGAGTCTCGGCCAGAGACCCAGTACTTC. Amino acid sequence: CASSRGRESRPETQYF.

V is TRBV5-5 and J is TRBJ1-2; possible D gene TRBD1, 5 bases. CDR3 size: 13 residues. V was pared by 0 bases and J by 5 bases, with 8 bases between. The germline CDR1 and CDR2 sequences are SGHKS and YYEKEE (reference sequence). The CDR3 region is CASSLEGPYGYTF. The DNA of the CDR3 is TGTGCCAGCAGCTTGGAGGGACCATATGGCTACACCTTC.